These 13 T cell receptor beta chains came from one sample sequenced in a study of blood T cell repertoires in COVID-19 (dated by TCRdb to the early 2020s). Library prep was done by the immunoSEQ multiplex PCR assay. TCRdb obtained this table from immuneACCESS and retained in-frame rearrangements with V and J assigned. These tables miss some clones; where compared with another copy, unresolved V genes account for less than half of the shortfall, and the remainder is unexplained. The sample table lists around 250,000 clones, roughly 88% of them with a count of one. Together, the top ten hold approximately 2% of the sample. The sample comprised peripheral blood. Receptors were obtained from a man aged 25-40 years who had recovered from COVID-19.

This clone appeared a single time. The V and J genes are TRBV7-9 and TRBJ1-2; 10 bases are a match to TRBD1. Germline CDR1 SEHNR, CDR2 FQNEAQ (reference sequence). The CDR3 runs to 15 residues. V was clipped by 5 bases and J by 9 bases; unmatched bases: 12. The CDR3 DNA follows: TGTGCCAGCAGCACGACCCCGGGACAGGGGAGAAGCTACACCTTC. It encodes CASSTTPGQGRSYTF.

This clone showed up many times. The chain has TRBV7-2 and TRBJ1-5, with 7 bases lining up with TRBD1. Germline lookup yields CDR1 SGHTA and CDR2 FQGNSA. CDR3 size: 18 residues. J lost 0 bases, V lost 2 bases, and 10 bases had no gene match. In DNA, the CDR3 is TGTGCCAGCAGCTTATCGGGACAGTTAAAGTATAGCAATCAGCCCCAGCATTTT. Translated, it gives CASSLSGQLKYSNQPQHF.

The J gene is TRBJ1-6, the V gene TRBV2, with D possibly being TRBD1 (6 bases). There are 16 residues in the CDR3. Germline V CDR1 and CDR2: SNHLY, FYNNEI. V lost 6 bases and J 7 bases, leaving 19 bases between the germline ends. The CDR3 DNA is TGTGCCAGCAGGCCGGGTGGGGGGGCGCGAAATTCACCCCTCCACTTT. This sequence encodes CASRPGGGARNSPLHF.

The chain links TRBV27 to TRBJ1-5; D is unclear. Trimming stripped 3 bases from V and 0 bases from J, with 9 bases between. The germline V gene has CDR1 MNHEY and CDR2 SMNVEV (reference sequence). The CDR3 totals 15 residues. CDR3 residues: CASSFVGDSNQPQHF. The CDR3 DNA reads as TGTGCCAGCAGTTTTGTCGGGGATAGCAATCAGCCCCAGCATTTT.

This clone was observed a few times. V is TRBV6-5 and J is TRBJ2-2, with D uncertain. Germline CDR1 and CDR2: MNHEY and SVGAGI. The CDR3 has 13 residues. Trimming took 2 bases from V and 7 from J, leaving 8 bases between them. The CDR3 bases are TGTGCCAGCAGTTACCAGGAAGGCGGGGAGCTGTTTTTT. Residues: CASSYQEGGELFF.

The chain couples TRBV2 to TRBJ1-2, with 7 bases matching TRBD1. The CDR3 runs to 12 residues. CDR1 is SNHLY and CDR2 is FYNNEI in the germline V gene. The V gene end was trimmed by 4 bases and the J gene end by 6 bases; junction bases not matched to a gene: 2. The CDR3, as DNA: TGTGCCAGCAGTGTGACAGGGCATGGCTACACCTTC. Its protein product is CASSVTGHGYTF.

The chain combines TRBV9 with TRBJ2-5, with D perhaps TRBD1 (6 bases). The CDR3 length is 12 residues. The V and J ends lost 3 bases and 5 bases respectively, with 8 bases between them. Germline CDR1 reads SGDLS; CDR2 reads YYNGEE. In DNA form, the CDR3 reads TGTGCCAGCAGCGCAGACAGGGAGACCCAGTACTTC. Its protein product is CASSADRETQYF. Combining the CDR3 with reference TRBV9 and TRBJ2-5 gives the whole variable domain DSGVTQTPKHLITATGQRVTLRCSPRSGDLSVYWYQQSLDQGLQFLIQYYNGEERAKGNILERFSAQQFPDLHSELNLSSLELGDSALYFCASSADRETQYFGPGTRLLVL.

The chain uses TRBV5-8 and TRBJ1-6, with 7 bases matching TRBD1. This CDR3 is 18 amino acids long. The trim removed 6 bases at V and 4 bases at J, leaving 16 bases unmatched. The V gene's germline CDR1 is SGHTS and CDR2 YDEGEE. DNA of the CDR3: TGTGCCAGCAACGCCGATAACCAGGGGGGACCTTATAATTCACCCCTCCACTTT. Translating gives CASNADNQGGPYNSPLHF. The variable domain in full, with the rest retrieved from reference TRBV5-8 and TRBJ1-6, is EAGVTQSPTHLIKTRGQQATLRCSPISGHTSVYWYQQALGLGLQFLLWYDEGEERNRGNFPPRFSGRQFPNYSSELNVNALELEDSALYLCASNADNQGGPYNSPLHFGNGTRLTVT.

V and J are TRBV10-3 and TRBJ2-1, with 10 positions matching TRBD2. This CDR3 comprises 18 residues. V lost 4 bases to trimming and J lost 0 bases; unmatched junction nucleotides: 9. The V gene's germline CDR1 is ENHRY and CDR2 SYGVKD. The CDR3 protein is CAISVRAGGLDSYNEQFF. DNA of the CDR3: TGTGCCATCAGTGTGAGAGCGGGGGGGCTGGACTCCTACAATGAGCAGTTCTTC.

The chain combines TRBV11-2 with TRBJ2-7; no firm D call. The CDR3 has 11 amino acids. Germline V lookup: CDR1 SGHAT, CDR2 FQNNGV. The V and J ends lost 4 bases and 3 bases respectively, with 4 bases between them. CDR3 protein: CASSYGYEQYF. In nucleotides, the CDR3 is TGTGCCAGCAGCTACGGCTACGAGCAGTACTTC.

CDR3 protein: CASSTTLSGLSGDTQYF. In DNA form, the CDR3 reads TGTGCCAGCAGCACCACCCTTAGCGGGCTCTCGGGAGATACGCAGTATTTT. The rearrangement joins TRBV13 to TRBJ2-3; 7 bases map to TRBD2. CDR3 size: 17 residues. Trimming cost V 5 bases and J 5 bases; bases outside gene matches: 16. Germline CDR1 and CDR2: PRHDT and FYEKMQ (reference sequence). Combining the CDR3 with reference TRBV13 and TRBJ2-3 gives the whole variable domain AAGVIQSPRHLIKEKRETATLKCYPIPRHDTVYWYQQGPGQDPQFLISFYEKMQSDKGSIPDRFSAQQFSDYHSELNMSSLELGDSALYFCASSTTLSGLSGDTQYFGPGTRLTVL.

The chain links TRBV6-6 to TRBJ1-1; 9 bases are shared with TRBD1. The CDR3 is 16 amino acids. Per germline, CDR1 MNHNY and CDR2 SVGAGI (reference sequence). V dropped 5 bases and J dropped 4; count of bases not matched to a gene: 11. The DNA of the CDR3 is TGTGCCAGCAGTCCGACCCGGACAGGGGATCGCACTGAAGCTTTCTTT. The encoded protein is CASSPTRTGDRTEAFF.

The V and J genes are TRBV5-1 and TRBJ2-7, with D maybe TRBD1 (5 bases). Germline V lookup: CDR1 SGHRS, CDR2 YFSETQ. V lost 0 bases, J lost 4 bases, and 8 bases lay in between. This CDR3 region has 13 residues. The CDR3 DNA follows: TGCGCCAGCAGCTTGGCAGGGTTTTACGAGCAGTACTTC. Translation gives CASSLAGFYEQYF.